Listed below are T cell receptor beta chains from one sample, sequenced in a study of shared clonotypes between healthy human individuals. Only in-frame clones appear in the TCRdb table, and some are missing; sequencing was by immunoSEQ multiplex PCR. This table has about 700,000 clones, just over 90% appearing once. Sequencing was carried out using naive CD8+ T cells sorted from blood. The receptors were gathered from a man between 25 and 39 years old in good health. The CDR3 runs from the conserved cysteine through the conserved F or W. The D gene is left open where the match is weak. Size is omitted from some rows. Given values are once, few, many or a class for expanded clones.

clone size,J gene,V gene,D gene,CDR3 DNA,CDR3 protein
once,TRBJ2-3,TRBV11-2,TRBD2,TGTGCCAGCAGCATGACTAGCGCGAGATTGGATACGCAGTATTTT,CASSMTSARLDTQYF
.,TRBJ2-2,TRBV7-8,TRBD2,TGTGCCAGCAGCCCAGGGACTAGCGTGGCCGGGGAGCTGTTTTTT,CASSPGTSVAGELFF
.,TRBJ2-4,TRBV7-9,.,TGTGCCAGCAGCTTATCCCCAAACATTCAGTACTTC,CASSLSPNIQYF
.,TRBJ1-5,TRBV4-1,.,TGCGCCAGCAGCCAAGAATGGAGTCAAACAAATCAGCCCCAGCATTTT,CASSQEWSQTNQPQHF
.,TRBJ2-7,TRBV7-9,TRBD2,TGTGCCAGCACCTCATTAGGGAGGGGCTCCTACGAGCAGTACTTC,CASTSLGRGSYEQYF
once,TRBJ2-1,TRBV28,.,TGTGCCAGCACCCTATACGAGGGAGCTGGCAATGAGCAGTTCTTC,CASTLYEGAGNEQFF
.,TRBJ2-2,TRBV5-4,TRBD1,TGTGCCAGCAGCTTGCCCGACAGGGTGGGGGAGCTGTTTTTT,CASSLPDRVGELFF
.,TRBJ1-5,TRBV19,TRBD1,TGTGCCAGTAGTACTTTTGCCTTGGGACAGGGGAGTCAGCCCCAGCATTTT,CASSTFALGQGSQPQHF
few,TRBJ1-5,TRBV7-2,.,TGTGCCAGCAGCTTAGGACTGGACGGCTATGCGCATTTT,CASSLGLDGYAHF
once,TRBJ2-7,TRBV20-1,.,TGCAGTGGAATCGACTCCTACGAGCAGTACTTC,CSGIDSYEQYF
.,TRBJ2-1,TRBV19,.,TGTGCCAGTAGCGTTACGGGAGCCCCTTACAATGAGCAGTTCTTC,CASSVTGAPYNEQFF
.,TRBJ2-1,TRBV25-1,.,TGTGCCAGCACCCTTGGAAATGAGCAGTTCTTC,CASTLGNEQFF
.,TRBJ2-1,TRBV9,.,TGTGCCAGCAGCGTTCTGTGGTACAATGAGCAGTTCTTC,CASSVLWYNEQFF
.,TRBJ2-1,TRBV4-3,TRBD2,TGCGCCAGCAGCCAAGACCATAGCGGGAGCTCCTACAATGAGCAGTTCTTC,CASSQDHSGSSYNEQFF
once,TRBJ1-2,TRBV7-9,.,TGTGCCAGCAGCCCCCTGTCGGTTGGAGCCCGCTACACCTTC,CASSPLSVGARYTF
.,TRBJ1-1,TRBV6-5,.,TGTGCCAGCAGACTCAAGATGAACACTGAAGCTTTCTTT,CASRLKMNTEAFF
.,TRBJ2-1,TRBV9,.,TGTGCCAGCAGCGCAACCCACTCCCGGCCCCGCGTCAAGCGCCCCTCCAATGAGCAGTTCTTC,CASSATHSRPRVKRPSNEQFF
.,TRBJ2-1,TRBV9,.,TGTGCCAGCAGCGTACTGGGGGGCTCCTACAATGAGCAGTTCTTC,CASSVLGGSYNEQFF
.,TRBJ1-5,TRBV5-8,TRBD1,TGTGCCAGCAGCTTGGGGACAGGGGATCTTCGGCAGCCCCAGCATTTT,CASSLGTGDLRQPQHF
.,TRBJ2-2,TRBV7-9,.,TGTGCCTGCGTTTTGCGGGATGACACCGGGGAGCTGTTTTTT,CACVLRDDTGELFF
few,TRBJ1-2,TRBV5-1,.,TGCGCCAGCAGCCTGGGGGGCCGGGGGTTACCGGGAAGCGGCTACACCTTC,CASSLGGRGLPGSGYTF
.,TRBJ1-5,TRBV9,.,TGTGCCAGCAGCGAGGGGGACAGCAATCAGCCCCAGCATTTT,CASSEGDSNQPQHF
.,TRBJ1-1,TRBV5-6,.,TGTGCCAGCACCAAGGGTACTGAAGCTTTCTTT,CASTKGTEAFF
.,TRBJ1-1,TRBV28,.,TGTGCCAGCACCCTTGGGGGGAGTGATGAAGCTTTCTTT,CASTLGGSDEAFF
once,TRBJ2-5,TRBV7-8,.,TGTGCCAGCAGCTTTCCCCTCTTCGACAGAAACCAAGAGACCCAGTACTTC,CASSFPLFDRNQETQYF
.,TRBJ2-1,TRBV15,.,TGTGCCACCAGCAGAGCCGGGACACTTAATGAGCAGTTCTTC,CATSRAGTLNEQFF
.,TRBJ1-1,TRBV6-6,.,TGTGCCAGCAGTTATTCGTGGGAGGTGGACACTGAAGCTTTCTTT,CASSYSWEVDTEAFF
.,TRBJ2-7,TRBV11-2,.,TGTGCCAGCAGCTTAACCGGGCAGGCCTTTACCTACGAGCAGTACTTC,CASSLTGQAFTYEQYF
.,TRBJ2-7,TRBV6-6,.,TGTGCCAGCAGTTACTCGAGGCAGGCTGAATACGAGCAGTACTTC,CASSYSRQAEYEQYF
few,TRBJ2-1,TRBV27,.,TGTGCCAGCAATTCCAGTCCGGATGAGCAGTTCTTC,CASNSSPDEQFF
.,TRBJ2-1,TRBV5-1,.,TGCGCCAGCAGCCCGGACAGTTACAATGAGCAGTTCTTC,CASSPDSYNEQFF
few,TRBJ2-7,TRBV25-1,.,TGTGCCAGCAGTGCCCTAGCCTACGAGCAGTACTTC,CASSALAYEQYF
.,TRBJ1-3,TRBV14,.,TGTGCCAGCAGCCAAATCGTCAGTGGAAACACCATATATTTT,CASSQIVSGNTIYF
.,TRBJ1-1,TRBV7-2,TRBD1,TGTGCCAGCAGCTTAGCTGGGGGGACAGGGTCTGAAGCTTTCTTT,CASSLAGGTGSEAFF
.,TRBJ2-1,TRBV5-5,.,TGTGCCAGCAGCCACACCCTAGCGACCTACAATGAGCAGTTCTTC,CASSHTLATYNEQFF
once,TRBJ2-7,TRBV7-9,.,TGTGCCAGCAGCTTATCGACAGAATCCTACGAGCAGTACTTC,CASSLSTESYEQYF
.,TRBJ2-5,TRBV19,TRBD1,TGTGCCAGTAGTATAGGGACAGGGGTAGGGGAGACCCAGTACTTC,CASSIGTGVGETQYF
.,TRBJ2-2,TRBV5-6,.,TGTGCCAGCAGCCCGACGTGGCGTTTCACCGGGGAGCTGTTTTTT,CASSPTWRFTGELFF
.,TRBJ2-7,TRBV4-1,.,TGCGCCAGCAGCCATTCCGGCAACCTCGGGGACGAGCAGTACTTC,CASSHSGNLGDEQYF
.,TRBJ2-1,TRBV10-3,.,TGTGCCATACTAGGGGACGGAAGCCGCAATGAGCAGTTCTTC,CAILGDGSRNEQFF
.,TRBJ2-1,TRBV7-2,TRBD1,TGTGCCAGCAGCTTGACAGGGGGCAGTGAGCAGTTCTTC,CASSLTGGSEQFF
.,TRBJ2-2,TRBV5-1,.,TGCGCCAGCAGCTTTGGGACGCCAACGAACACCGGGGAGCTGTTTTTT,CASSFGTPTNTGELFF
once,TRBJ1-2,TRBV28,TRBD1,TGTGCCAGCAGTCTCAAGACCGTCAGGACAGGGCCCTATGGCTACACCTTC,CASSLKTVRTGPYGYTF
.,TRBJ1-1,TRBV27,.,TGTGCCAGCAGTTTATCGATAAGTACAGAAAACTTGAACACTGAAGCTTTCTTT,CASSLSISTENLNTEAFF
.,TRBJ2-7,TRBV5-4,.,TGTGCCAGCAGCCGCGGGGCACTTGCCTCCTACGAGCAGTACTTC,CASSRGALASYEQYF
.,TRBJ2-1,TRBV30,.,TGTGCCTGGGCGACAGATTCCTACAATGAGCAGTTCTTC,CAWATDSYNEQFF
.,TRBJ1-1,TRBV11-2,.,TGTGCCAGCAGCTTAGAGGTGAACACTGAAGCTTTCTTT,CASSLEVNTEAFF